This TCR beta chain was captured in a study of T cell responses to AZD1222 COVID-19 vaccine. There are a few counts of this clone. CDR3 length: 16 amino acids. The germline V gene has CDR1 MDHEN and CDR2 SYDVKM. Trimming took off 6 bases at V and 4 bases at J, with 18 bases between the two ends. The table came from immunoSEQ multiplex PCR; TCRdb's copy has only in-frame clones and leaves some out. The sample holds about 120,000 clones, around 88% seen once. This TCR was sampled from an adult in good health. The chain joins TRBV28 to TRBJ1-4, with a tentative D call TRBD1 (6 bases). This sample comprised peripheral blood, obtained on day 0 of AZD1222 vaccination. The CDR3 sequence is CASREGGGVYNEKLFF. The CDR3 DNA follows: TGTGCCAGCAGAGAGGGGGGGGGCGTTTATAATGAAAAACTGTTTTTT.